This note documents a single T cell receptor (beta chain) sequence. Antigen unknown. The method was immunoSEQ multiplex PCR; TCRdb's version includes in-frame clones alone and lacks a portion of them. Seen here are around 62,000 clones, more than 65% observed once, and the top ten hold roughly 4.5%. This sample is part of a study of OX40 agonist ivuxolimab in advanced cancers. Study results and caveats: In CD8+ T cells, expanded clones were on average more numerous than in CD4+. The antigen specificity of the peripheral T cells (those that were expanded) was not determined. Some nonresponders also had low normalized T-cell clonal expansion. At doses 0.1 to 3.0 mg/kg, CD4+ and CD8+ clones expanded.

V shed 5 bases, J shed 1 base, and the junction held 5 bases outside the gene matches. The CDR3 totals 15 residues. Germline V gives CDR1 SGHTA, CDR2 FQGNSA. This clonotype originated in an adult with an advanced solid tumor such as melanoma, head and neck, liver or kidney cancer. The chain carries TRBV7-2 and TRBJ1-5, with 7 bases identical to TRBD1. Sequencing was performed on CD4+ or CD8+ T cells sorted from blood, taken in a trial of the OX40 agonist ivuxolimab. The CDR3 here is CASSIRGYSNQPQHF. The CDR3 bases are TGTGCCAGCAGCATCAGGGGGTACAGCAATCAGCCCCAGCATTTT.